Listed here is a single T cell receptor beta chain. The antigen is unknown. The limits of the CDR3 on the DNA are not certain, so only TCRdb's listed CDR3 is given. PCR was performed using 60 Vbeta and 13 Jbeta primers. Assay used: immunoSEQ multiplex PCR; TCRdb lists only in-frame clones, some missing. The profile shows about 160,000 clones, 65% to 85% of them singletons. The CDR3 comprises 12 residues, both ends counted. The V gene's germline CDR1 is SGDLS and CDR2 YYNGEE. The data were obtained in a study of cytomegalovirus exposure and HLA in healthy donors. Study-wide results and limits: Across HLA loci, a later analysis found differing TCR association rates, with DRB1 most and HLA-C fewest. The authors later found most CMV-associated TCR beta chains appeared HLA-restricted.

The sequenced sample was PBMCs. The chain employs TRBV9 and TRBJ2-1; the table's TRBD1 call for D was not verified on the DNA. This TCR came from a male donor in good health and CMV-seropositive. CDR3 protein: CASSVGTGAPFF.